Below, one T cell receptor beta chain is given with its context. Its antigen is undetermined. Germline-derived CDR1 and CDR2 are SGDLS and YYNGEE. There are 16 residues in the CDR3. The ends lost 2 bases at V and 2 bases at J; junction bases unmatched: 7. This specimen belongs to a study of cytomegalovirus exposure and HLA in healthy donors. Findings and caveats of the study: Beyond CMV serostatus, there was no information to go on about immune exposure. Reportedly, a later analysis found an Asian-associated ancestry cluster had fewer N-insertions than the approximately 700-donor mean. TCR beta V- and J-gene trimming, according to a later analysis, was linked to a missense DCLRE1C variant.

PCR involved 60 Vbeta and 13 Jbeta primers. Sequenced by immunoSEQ multiplex PCR; TCRdb stores in-frame clones only, minus some. The table lists over 65,000 clones, 78% of them singletons. Source material: PBMCs. This chain connects TRBV9 to TRBJ2-5, with TRBD1 matching over 9 bases. The sequence was obtained from a middle-aged man in good health and CMV-seronegative. This chain's CDR3 is CASSVGAGTGQETQYF. DNA of the CDR3: TGTGCCAGCAGCGTTGGAGCCGGGACAGGGCAAGAGACCCAGTACTTC.